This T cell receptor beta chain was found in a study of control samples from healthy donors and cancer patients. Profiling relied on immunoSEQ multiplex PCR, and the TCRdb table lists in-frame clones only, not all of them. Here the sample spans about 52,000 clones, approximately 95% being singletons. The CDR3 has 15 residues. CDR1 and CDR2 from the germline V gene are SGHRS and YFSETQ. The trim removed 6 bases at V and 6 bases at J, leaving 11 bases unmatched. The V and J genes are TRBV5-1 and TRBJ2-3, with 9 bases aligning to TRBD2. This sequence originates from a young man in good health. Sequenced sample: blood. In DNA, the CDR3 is TGCGCCAGCACACCTCTTAGCGGGAGTCCGGATACGCAGTATTTT. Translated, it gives CASTPLSGSPDTQYF. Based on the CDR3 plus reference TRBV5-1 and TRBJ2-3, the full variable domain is KAGVTQTPRYLIKTRGQQVTLSCSPISGHRSVSWYQQTPGQGLQFLFEYFSETQRNKGNFPGRFSGRQFSNSRSEMNVSTLELGDSALYLCASTPLSGSPDTQYFGPGTRLTVL.